Here is one T cell receptor (beta chain) with its context. Its specificity is not known. This sample stems from a study of long-term antiretroviral therapy in people with HIV. Study observations and caveats: Transplant donor controls retained higher diversity, though diversity increased after ART. Comparison with controls showed narrower CDR3 length ranges in HIV repertoires.

With survey level as its setting, the immunoSEQ assay was v3.0. TCRdb keeps only in-frame clones here, not all; method: immunoSEQ multiplex PCR. The repertoire holds around 25,000 clones, roughly 85% seen once, with about a tenth in the top ten. The CDR3 covers 12 residues. Germline V gene sequence: CDR1 MGHDK, CDR2 SYGVNS. V was trimmed by 2 bases and J by 10 bases, leaving 9 bases between them. The chain combines TRBV25-1 with TRBJ2-1, with a possible D match to TRBD1 (5 bases). The starting material was unsorted PBMCs, obtained 2.3 years after starting antiretroviral therapy. The source of this sequence is a man aged 35 to 55 with HIV. The chain's CDR3 is CASSEGRQEQFF. The CDR3 DNA reads as TGTGCCAGCAGTGAAGGGCGACAGGAGCAGTTCTTC.